This TCR beta chain was obtained from a study of shared clonotypes between healthy human individuals. Per germline, CDR1 MNHEY and CDR2 SMNVEV (reference sequence). The CDR3 sequence is 14 residues long. V trimming: 1 base; J trimming: 4 bases; junction bases outside the gene matches: 3. This was a deep-level run. Clones were read by immunoSEQ multiplex PCR, and TCRdb kept only the in-frame ones, dropping some. The repertoire holds some 1,400,000 clones, with roughly 95% as singletons. The sequenced sample was naive CD4+ T cells sorted from blood. Subset described: CD45RA+ positively selected. The chain has TRBV27 and TRBJ1-2; the match to TRBD1 covers 7 bases. This sequence originates from a man aged 25 to 40 in good health. The CDR3 region is CASSLFQGGYGYTF. The CDR3 coding sequence is TGTGCCAGCAGTTTATTTCAGGGGGGCTATGGCTACACCTTC.